This record covers a single TCR beta chain. By share, this clonotype ranks as medium-sized (0.01 to 0.1%). Its antigen specificity is not known. No per-base quality is available; no much larger clone lies one base away. For sequencing, an Illumina MiSeq was employed. Multiplex PCR with BIOMED2 TRB-A/B primer pools was used to amplify TRB rearrangements. Two consecutive PCRs added Illumina-compatible adapters and 7-nucleotide sample barcodes to the amplicons. All library PCRs used Phusion HS II polymerase. The amplicons were purified from gel with the NucleoSpin Gel and PCR Clean-up kit, measured on Qubit, and combined at around 3.6 nM. Before Illumina next-generation sequencing, the quality of the amplicon pool was assessed on an Agilent 2100 Bioanalyzer. The authors' pipeline ran thus. Annotation of TRB rearrangements was performed with MiXCR 3.0.8 using the default MiXCR reference library. Non-productive reads and sequences with fewer than 2 reads were excluded, and each unique CDR3 nucleotide sequence counted as one clone. R 3.5.1 was used to calculate clonality, diversity, richness and V-J gene usage. GLIPH2 was used for TCR clustering by CDR3 similarity, and generation probabilities were calculated by OLGA. Only GLIPH2 clusters with at least four unique TCR clonotypes present in at least three individuals were retained. Starting from the raw public reads, TCRdb applied fastp trimming at Q25, assembled clones with MiXCR and retained in-frame beta chains. Identical CDR3 protein sequences are pooled into one entry, listed with their most common genes and DNA. The V and J calls reflect TCRdb's pipeline rather than the authors' work. The sample table lists about 8,000 distinct CDR3 sequences, about 28% of them with a count of one. The ten largest clones capture approximately 5.1% of the sample.

CDR1 and CDR2 (KGHSH, LQKENI) derive from the germline V gene. Taken from cysteine to phenylalanine, the CDR3 has 16 residues. CDR3 DNA only is kept here, 48 bases in frame from base 1. V loses 0 bases, J loses 0 bases, and the germline ends lie 9 bases apart. This entry comes from a study of T and B cells in COVID-19 patients (TCRdb year 2020). In the study overall: Using TRB and IGH repertoire sequencing of peripheral blood, the study characterized adaptive immunity in COVID-19 patients who had active infection or had recovered. The TCR and BCR sequence repository comprised some 40 patients and nearly 70 time points, with over 7 million TCR sequences analysed. An age-matched reference group of 35 to 50 healthy donors negative for COVID-19 antibodies was used as the comparison for repertoire analyses. The recovered cohort had a median age of around 37 years, compared with 67 years in the active-infection cohort. The recovered cohort included 19 patients who contributed fewer than 25 samples, and most of those patients had mild to moderate COVID-19 that was managed on an outpatient basis. In the active-infection cohort, about 55% of the 20 patients were critically ill and required mechanical ventilation or ECMO. Up to about 10 follow-up blood samples were collected per patient, with some samples spanning different disease stages in the same individual. A couple of patients were in both the active and recovered cohorts because samples existed from active disease and from after recovery. Comorbidities linked to unfavorable COVID-19 outcome were present in about 90% of the roughly 20 patients in the active-infection cohort.

Genomic DNA extracted from blood, in amounts of roughly 220-550 ng, served as the starting material for amplifying TRB repertoires. Results the study describes overall, beyond this receptor: The reported TCR clusters were stated to require prospective validation before clinical use. The size of the cohort was considered insufficient for assessing HLA contributions to COVID-19 susceptibility or severity. Blood samples obtained from mildly ill patients during symptoms, as well as early samples obtained from severe cases, were available only in scarce numbers. The recovered cohort had 2,331 exclusive TCR clusters, including 31 low-pGen clusters. Strongly skewed TRBV/TRBJ gene usage was reported in patients with COVID-19. Specific T cell subsets (CD4+/Treg/CD8+) and sorted SARS-CoV-2-responsive or tetramer+ T cells had not yet been sequenced, and these experiments were ongoing. TRB repertoires were found to be highly clonal in active COVID-19, whereas diversity and richness at recovery were found to rise above healthy donor levels.

The source of this sequence is a human donor who had recovered from COVID-19. The sequenced sample consisted of blood. The sequence is built from TRBV18 and TRBJ2-1; the D gene assignment is ambiguous. The DNA is TGTGCCAGCTCACCACCGTCGTTAAGCTCCTACAATGAGCAGTTCTTC. Its protein is CASSPPSLSSYNEQFF. Here the CDR3 is joined to the reference TRBV18 and TRBJ2-1 genes, and the full variable domain is: NAGVMQNPRHLVRRRGQEARLRCSPMKGHSHVYWYRQLPEEGLKFMVYLQKENIIDESGMPKERFSAEFPKEGPSILRIQQVVRGDSAAYFCASSPPSLSSYNEQFFGPGTRLTVL.